This T cell receptor beta chain was sequenced in a study of STAT5B mutations in CD4+ large granular lymphocyte leukemia (dated by TCRdb to the early 2020s). Background on the whole study: Among healthy controls, the CDR3 'QG' motif was associated with a particular HLA allele. The study compared the TCRbeta repertoires of patients with CD4+ T-cell large granular lymphocyte leukemia against the TCRbeta repertoires of healthy blood donors. Flow cytometry on FACSCanto II or FACSVerse showed that the purified fractions were more than 95% pure among lymphocytes. What the authors observed across the whole study: Each patient's main leukemic clonotypes were private, but 25% of these clonotypes showed up at low frequency in the non-leukemic repertoires of other patients. Enrichment of TRBV06-family usage was observed among the top patient clones (8/27) relative to healthy controls (2/35). Compared with healthy CD4+ repertoires, CD4-sorted patient repertoires appeared more clonal, and this difference remained even after the putative leukemic clones were removed. The data were not HLA-matched, and the higher clonality in CD4+ T-LGLL than in CD8+ T-LGLL could be due to the relatively small sample size.

Regarding this clone: The antigen it recognizes is unknown. One base away there is no much larger clone; base qualities are not given.

TCRbeta rearrangements were sequenced from genomic DNA using the immunoSEQ assay at survey resolution. Processing in the source paper ran as follows. In the TCR sequencing data, the lowest productive clonotype frequency that could be detected was 2.59 x 10-5. Analyses included only productive TCRbeta rearrangements, meaning complete and in-frame sequences. Sample clonality was computed as Simpson clonality in the immunoSEQ Analyzer version 3.0. Based on frequency, clones were grouped as very rare, small, medium, large (1-20%) or hyperexpanded (>20%). Generation probabilities were estimated with OLGA 1.2.3, V-gene circos plots were made with VDJtools, specificities were looked up in VDJdb, and CDR3 motifs were identified with GLIPH. This immuneACCESS table, as held by TCRdb, lists in-frame sequences with V and J called but not all clones. Of the missing ones, under half trace to an unresolved V gene in checked studies; the others have no known cause. V and J calls and clone size are as listed in that table; D and trimming were resolved from the DNA. This sample comprises 30,000 to 40,000 clones, around 88% of them detected only once. The biggest ten clones account for 0.95% to 1% of the sample.

The healthy control group was made up of 30 to 45 blood donors, and the Finnish Red Cross blood service supplied their buffy coats. All TCR-sequenced material derived from peripheral blood: patient blood samples and healthy donor buffy coats. Peripheral blood mononuclear cells were isolated by Ficoll-Hypaque gradient centrifugation. CD4+ cells were purified magnetically from the buffy coats of healthy controls. The Gentra Puregene Cell and Tissue kit was used to extract genomic DNA, and a Qubit 2.0 fluorometer was used to measure the amount of genomic DNA. The CDR3 starts with the cysteine, ends with the phenylalanine, and has 16 residues. CDR3 DNA only is kept here, 48 bases in frame from base 1. Trimming costs V 1 base and J 4 bases, and their ends lie 13 bases apart. CDR1 and CDR2 are drawn from the germline V gene: SGHAT, FQNNGV.

This receptor was obtained from a human donor in good health. Material for sequencing was CD4+ T cells from blood buffy coats. The sequence links TRBV11-2 to TRBJ1-4, with the D segment identity uncertain. The DNA sequence is as follows: TGTGCCAGCAGCTTAGGGAGAGGCAAGGGTAATGAAAAACTGTTTTTT. Its translation is CASSLGRGKGNEKLFF.